Sequencing of this T cell receptor beta chain was carried out in a study of T-cell memory formation after mild COVID-19. Study-wide context: TCR clusters were mostly confined to one donor each.

Study outcomes and limitations: Clones that contracted from day 15 to 85 had balanced CD4/CD8; later expanders were CD4+ biased.

This CDR3 comprises 15 residues. The V end was cut by 1 base, the J end by 3 bases, with 12 bases between. Germline CDR1 reads MGHDK; CDR2 reads SYGVNS. Constant-segment primers served in 5'RACE that generated TCR alpha and TCR beta cDNA libraries bearing sample barcodes and UMIs. TCRdb fed the 5' RACE reads into MiXCR, producing one record per CDR3 protein. The sample comprises approximately 570,000 distinct CDR3 sequences, around 17% of which are singletons, and around 12% rests with the top ten. A remark on this clonotype: Its antigen is still unknown.

This chain joins TRBV25-1 and TRBJ1-2, with no clear D. The origin of this receptor is an adult woman who had mild COVID-19 (a few samples of this study predate the infection). Cell type and time point are not known. Sequencing was carried out using PBMCs or a T cell subset sorted from them (not recorded which). CDR3 protein: CASSELNAVYYGYTF. The DNA for the CDR3 is TGTGCCAGCAGTGAATTAAACGCCGTCTACTATGGCTACACCTTC.